This T cell receptor (beta chain) emerged from a study of T cells in Graves' hyperthyroidism and ophthalmopathy. The TCR beta CDR3 regions underwent amplification using RNA transcripts as the source. In the first-round RT-PCR of the TCR CDR3, the HTBI primer set was used. A single record per CDR3 protein comes from TCRdb applying MiXCR to the multiplex PCR reads. In the table there are under 350,000 distinct CDR3 sequences, 21% of which are singletons. In this sample, this clonotype turned up once. V lost 5 bases to trimming and J lost 4 bases; unmatched junction nucleotides: 8. From germline, CDR1 is MNHEY and CDR2 SMNVEV (reference sequence). The CDR3 consists of 15 residues.

The rearrangement links TRBV27 to TRBJ1-2; 9 nucleotides align to TRBD1. This receptor was obtained from a woman aged 50 to 60 with Graves' hyperthyroidism. The sample consisted of blood. CDR3 coding DNA: TGTGCCAGCAGTAGAGCCGGGACAGGGACCTATGGCTACACCTTC. It yields the protein CASSRAGTGTYGYTF.